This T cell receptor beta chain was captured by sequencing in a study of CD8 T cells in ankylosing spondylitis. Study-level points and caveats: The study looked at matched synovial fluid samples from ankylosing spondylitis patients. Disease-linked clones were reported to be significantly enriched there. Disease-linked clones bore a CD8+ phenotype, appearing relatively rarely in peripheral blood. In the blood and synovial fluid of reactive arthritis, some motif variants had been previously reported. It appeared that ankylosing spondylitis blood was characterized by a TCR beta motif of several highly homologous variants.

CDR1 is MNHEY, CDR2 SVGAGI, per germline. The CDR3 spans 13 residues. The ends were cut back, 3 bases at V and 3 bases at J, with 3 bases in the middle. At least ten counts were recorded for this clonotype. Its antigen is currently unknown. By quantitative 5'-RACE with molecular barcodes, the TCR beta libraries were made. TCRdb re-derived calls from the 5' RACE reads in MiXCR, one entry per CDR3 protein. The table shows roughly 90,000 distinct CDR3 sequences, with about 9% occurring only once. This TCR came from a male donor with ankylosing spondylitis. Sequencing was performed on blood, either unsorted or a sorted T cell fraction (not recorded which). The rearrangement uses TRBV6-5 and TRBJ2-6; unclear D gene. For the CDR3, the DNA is TGTGCCAGCAGTTATCGTGGGGCCAACGTCCTGACTTTC. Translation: CASSYRGANVLTF.